This TCR beta chain was captured by sequencing in a study of molecular identifiers for immune sequencing clone quantification. The ends were cut back, 9 bases at V and 5 bases at J, with 16 bases in the middle. The CDR3 extends over 14 amino acids. In germline, CDR1 is KGHDR, CDR2 SFDVKD. Each CDR3 protein is one row after TCRdb ran MiXCR on the PCR reads. Here the sample spans about 510,000 distinct CDR3 sequences, 20% to 25% being singletons. This clonotype was seen ten or more times. Specimen: naive CD8+ T cells from blood, with Jurkat cell RNA spiked in. Described subset: FACS-sorted CD8+CD4-CCR7+CD45RA+ naive T cells. The TCR originated in a human donor in good health. Some libraries in this study had Jurkat cell RNA spiked in. The V and J genes are TRBV24-1 and TRBJ2-1; perhaps TRBD1 as D (6 bases). CDR3 sequence: CATGVQGRDNEQFF. The CDR3 DNA is TGTGCCACCGGAGTACAGGGAAGGGACAATGAGCAGTTCTTC.